This passage covers 21 T cell receptor beta chains from one sample sequenced in a study of T cell responses to AZD1222 COVID-19 vaccine. Repertoires were generated with immunoSEQ multiplex PCR, while TCRdb's copy carries only in-frame clones and drops some. The sample includes approximately 44,000 clones, around 80% seen only once; the top ten take 3% to 5%. The material was peripheral blood, obtained on day 0 of AZD1222 vaccination. These TCRs come from an adult in good health.

V and J are TRBV6-2 or TRBV6-3 and TRBJ1-2; D not certain. The CDR3 runs to 12 residues. Germline V lookup: CDR1 MNHEY, CDR2 SVGEGT. V was clipped by 4 bases and J by 6 bases, with 9 bases between them. CDR3 region: CASSLNWDGYTF. CDR3 nucleotide sequence: TGTGCCAGCAGTTTAAACTGGGATGGCTACACCTTC.

This clone was recorded a few times. This chain connects TRBV7-9 to TRBJ2-7; D remains ambiguous. In germline, CDR1 is SEHNR, CDR2 FQNEAQ (reference sequence). CDR3 length: 13 residues. The germline V and J ends were trimmed by 5 bases and 0 bases, with 8 bases remaining between them. The CDR3 is CASSVPGSYEQYF. CDR3 nucleotides: TGTGCCAGCAGCGTACCGGGCTCCTACGAGCAGTACTTC.

CDR3 nucleotides: TGTGCCAGCAGCCAATATCACAGACTGTTTTTT. Protein: CASSQYHRLFF. The chain couples TRBV3-1 (or the pseudogene TRBV3-2) to TRBJ1-4; D not certain. The CDR3 length is 11 residues. V lost 2 bases and J 13 bases, leaving 8 bases between the germline ends. The germline V gene encodes CDR1 LGHDT and CDR2 YNNKEL (reference sequence).

The V call is TRBV5-1, the J call TRBJ2-7, with TRBD1 identical over 12 bases. This CDR3 is built from 15 residues. The V and J ends lost 2 bases and 7 bases, in that order; junction bases with no gene match: 7. Germline lookup yields CDR1 SGHRS and CDR2 YFSETQ. Here the CDR3 DNA reads TGCGCCAGCAGCTTTACGGGACAGGGGGCTGGTGAGCAGTACTTC. Translated: CASSFTGQGAGEQYF.

This clone was counted between two and nine times. The J gene is TRBJ2-5, the V gene TRBV4-3, with D unclear. Germline V lookup: CDR1 LGHNA, CDR2 YSLEER. The CDR3 covers 12 residues. Trimming left V 2 bases short and J 5 bases short, with 6 bases between. The CDR3: CASSQSGETQYF. The CDR3 nucleotides read TGCGCCAGCAGCCAATCCGGCGAGACCCAGTACTTC.

This clone occurred a few times. The J gene is TRBJ1-3, the V gene TRBV28, with D unclear. The CDR3 covers 15 residues. Germline CDR1 is MDHEN and CDR2 is SYDVKM. The V gene lost 9 bases and the J gene lost 4 bases, with 19 bases spanning the gap. DNA of the CDR3: TGTGCCAGTCTGAGCACGTCTGCGGGGGGAAACACCATATATTTT. As protein: CASLSTSAGGNTIYF.

V gene TRBV28 combines with J gene TRBJ1-5, with D hard to call. The germline V gene has CDR1 MDHEN and CDR2 SYDVKM. Trimming stripped 5 bases from V and 0 bases from J, with 17 bases between. There are 17 residues in the CDR3. The CDR3 protein is CASSTSDFGFSNQPQHF. The CDR3 DNA reads as TGTGCCAGCAGTACCTCCGACTTCGGGTTTAGCAATCAGCCCCAGCATTTT.

This clone has a handful of counts. V usage is TRBV19 and J usage is TRBJ2-1; 10 bases align to TRBD2. Germline V CDR1 and CDR2: LNHDA, SQIVND (reference sequence). After removal of 5 bases from V and 8 bases from J, the junction contained 12 bases not matched to a gene. This CDR3 has 16 residues. As DNA, the CDR3 is TGTGCCAGTAGTCCCCGAGGAGCGGGGGGGCTTGATGAGCAGTTCTTC. Protein sequence: CASSPRGAGGLDEQFF.

The V and J genes are TRBV28 and TRBJ2-3, with 9 bases fitting TRBD1. V shed 1 base and J 1 base; nucleotides not matched to a gene: 3. The CDR3 has 16 amino acids. Per the germline V gene, CDR1 is MDHEN and CDR2 is SYDVKM. CDR3: CASSLYRDRGTDTQYF. The CDR3 region has the DNA TGTGCCAGCAGTTTATACCGGGACAGGGGCACAGATACGCAGTATTTT.

The V gene is TRBV6-2 or TRBV6-3, the J gene TRBJ1-1; a weak D match, TRBD1 (5 bases). Germline loops: CDR1 MNHEY, CDR2 SVGEGT. There are 14 residues in the CDR3. Trimming stripped 5 bases from V and 4 bases from J, with 14 bases between. CDR3 nucleotides: TGTGCCAGCAGTACCAAGGCAGGGAGCACTGAAGCTTTCTTT. Translated: CASSTKAGSTEAFF.

The V call is TRBV7-6, the J call TRBJ2-1; the D gene is possibly TRBD1 (5 bases). V lost 3 bases, J lost 5 bases, and 29 bases lay in between. Germline V lookup: CDR1 SGHVS, CDR2 FNYEAQ. The CDR3 spans 20 residues. The CDR3 DNA reads TGTGCCAGCAGCTTGGGGCCAGGGTTGGACCTTCCCCATGAGGACAATGAGCAGTTCTTC. Translating it yields CASSLGPGLDLPHEDNEQFF. Filled out from reference TRBV7-6 and TRBJ2-1, the complete variable domain reads GAGVSQSPRYKVTKRGQDVALRCDPISGHVSLYWYRQALGQGPEFLTYFNYEAQQDKSGLPNDRFSAERPEGSISTLTIQRTEQRDSAMYRCASSLGPGLDLPHEDNEQFFGPGTRLTVL.

In this sample, this clone turned up once. This rearrangement joins TRBV11-3 to TRBJ2-1, with 11 bases that match TRBD2. The CDR3 loop spans 14 amino acids. Germline values: CDR1 SGHNT, CDR2 YENEEA. The V and J ends lost 6 bases and 6 bases, in that order; junction bases with no gene match: 4. Here the CDR3 reads CASSIAGGANEQFF. The CDR3 coding sequence is TGTGCCAGCAGTATAGCGGGGGGGGCCAATGAGCAGTTCTTC.

The chain is built from TRBV7-2 and TRBJ1-6, with 7 bases identical to TRBD1. Per the germline V gene, CDR1 is SGHTA and CDR2 is FQGNSA. The CDR3 contains 15 residues. J gave up 10 bases and V 5 bases, and 11 bases lay outside the gene matches. As DNA, the CDR3 is TGTGCCAGCAGCGCAGAGGGGGCCCTATTCTCACCCCTCCACTTT. This encodes CASSAEGALFSPLHF.

The chain is built from TRBV19 and TRBJ2-7, with 8 bases matching TRBD1. Looked up from germline, CDR1 is LNHDA and CDR2 is SQIVND (reference sequence). The CDR3 contains 14 residues. V lost 6 bases, J lost 5 bases, and 9 bases stayed unmatched. The chain's CDR3 is CASSPGQVPDEQYF. The DNA for the CDR3 is TGTGCCAGTAGCCCGGGACAGGTACCTGACGAGCAGTACTTC. The entire variable domain, with the rest obtained from reference TRBV19 and TRBJ2-7, is as follows: DGGITQSPKYLFRKEGQNVTLSCEQNLNHDAMYWYRQDPGQGLRLIYYSQIVNDFQKGDIAEGYSVSREKKESFPLTVTSAQKNPTAFYLCASSPGQVPDEQYFGPGTRLTVT.

The chain has TRBV12-3 or TRBV12-4 and TRBJ1-1, with D unclear. This CDR3 spans 13 amino acids. V lost 3 bases and J 3 bases, leaving 8 bases between the germline ends. The CDR3, as DNA: TGTGCCAGCAGTTTTTTAGCGGACACTGAAGCTTTCTTT. Translating it yields CASSFLADTEAFF.

The CDR3 loop reads CASGNQYEQYF. The DNA for the CDR3 is TGTGCCAGCGGGAATCAGTACGAGCAGTACTTC. This chain joins TRBV6-5 and TRBJ2-7; D remains unclear. The germline CDR1 and CDR2 sequences are MNHEY and SVGAGI. CDR3 size: 11 residues. V lost 8 bases and J lost 4, with 9 bases in between.

This chain joins TRBV15 and TRBJ1-5; possibly TRBD1 for D (5 bases). Trimming took off 1 base at V and 7 bases at J, with 17 bases between the two ends. Germline V gene data show CDR1 as LNHNV and CDR2 as YYDKDF (reference sequence). The CDR3 consists of 16 residues. CDR3 residues: CATSRVVRDGSQPQHF. The DNA for the CDR3 is TGTGCCACCAGCAGAGTCGTCAGGGACGGCTCCCAGCCCCAGCATTTT.

V usage is TRBV24-1 and J usage is TRBJ2-1; 10 positions match TRBD1. V was pared by 1 base and J by 12 bases, with 8 bases of the junction left unmatched. CDR1 and CDR2 (germline): KGHDR, SFDVKD. The CDR3 sequence is 15 residues long. CDR3 sequence reads: CATSDLTRDRGMQFF. For the CDR3, the DNA is TGTGCCACCAGTGATTTAACGCGGGACAGGGGCATGCAGTTCTTC.

The chain joins TRBV11-3 to TRBJ2-1, with 7 positions matching TRBD1. Germline V gene lookup returns CDR1 SGHNT and CDR2 YENEEA. This CDR3 has 13 residues. V was clipped by 4 bases and J by 9 bases; unmatched bases: 6. CDR3 nucleotide sequence: TGTGCCAGCAGCTCCCCTACAGGGGCTGAGCAGTTCTTC. The encoded protein is CASSSPTGAEQFF.

The rearrangement links TRBV12-3 or TRBV12-4 to TRBJ2-1, with D perhaps TRBD1 or TRBD2 (5 bases each). CDR3 size: 13 residues. Deletions cut 5 bases from V and 7 bases from J, with 12 bases between. As DNA, the CDR3 is TGTGCCAGCAGTCTTGGGGGTTCGAATGAGCAGTTCTTC. Residues: CASSLGGSNEQFF.

The chain joins TRBV9 to TRBJ1-6; D remains unclear. Trimming shortened V by 2 bases and J by 8 bases, and 11 bases separated the two germline ends. CDR3 length: 14 amino acids. The germline V gene has CDR1 SGDLS and CDR2 YYNGEE. In DNA, the CDR3 is TGTGCCAGCAGCGTCACACGTGGGGATTCACCCCTCCACTTT. Translating it yields CASSVTRGDSPLHF.